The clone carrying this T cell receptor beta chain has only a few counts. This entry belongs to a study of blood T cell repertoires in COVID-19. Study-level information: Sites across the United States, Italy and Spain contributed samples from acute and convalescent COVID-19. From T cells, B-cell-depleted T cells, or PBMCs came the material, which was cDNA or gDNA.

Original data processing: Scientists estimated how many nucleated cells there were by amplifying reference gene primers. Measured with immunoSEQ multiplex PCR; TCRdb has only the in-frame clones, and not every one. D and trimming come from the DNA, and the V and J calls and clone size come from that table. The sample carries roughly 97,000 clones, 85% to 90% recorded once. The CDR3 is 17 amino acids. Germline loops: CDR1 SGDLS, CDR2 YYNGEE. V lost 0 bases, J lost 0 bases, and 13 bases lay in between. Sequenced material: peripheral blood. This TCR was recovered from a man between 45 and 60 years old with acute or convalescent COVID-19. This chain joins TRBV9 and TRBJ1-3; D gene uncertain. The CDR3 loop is CASSVDPHRSSGNTIYF. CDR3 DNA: TGTGCCAGCAGCGTAGACCCACATCGCTCCTCTGGAAACACCATATATTTT. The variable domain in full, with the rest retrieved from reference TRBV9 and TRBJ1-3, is DSGVTQTPKHLITATGQRVTLRCSPRSGDLSVYWYQQSLDQGLQFLIQYYNGEERAKGNILERFSAQQFPDLHSELNLSSLELGDSALYFCASSVDPHRSSGNTIYFGEGSWLTVV.